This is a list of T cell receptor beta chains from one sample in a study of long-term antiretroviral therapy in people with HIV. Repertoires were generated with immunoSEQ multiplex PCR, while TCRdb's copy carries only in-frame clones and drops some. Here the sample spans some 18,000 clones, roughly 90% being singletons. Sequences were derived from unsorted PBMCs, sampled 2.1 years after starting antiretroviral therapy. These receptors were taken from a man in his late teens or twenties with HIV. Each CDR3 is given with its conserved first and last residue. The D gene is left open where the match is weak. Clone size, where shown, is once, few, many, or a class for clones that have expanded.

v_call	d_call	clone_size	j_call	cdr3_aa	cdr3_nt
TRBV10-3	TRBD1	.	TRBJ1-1	CATGQGNTEAFF	TGTGCCACCGGACAGGGGAACACTGAAGCTTTCTTT
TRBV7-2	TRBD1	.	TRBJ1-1	CASSSAPGTGTEAFF	TGTGCCAGCAGCTCTGCCCCGGGGACAGGCACTGAAGCTTTCTTT
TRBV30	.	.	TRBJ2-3	CAWSRPPDTQYF	TGTGCCTGGAGTCGACCGCCGGATACGCAGTATTTT
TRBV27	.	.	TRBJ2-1	CASSPLGAYNEQFF	TGTGCCAGCAGTCCTCTGGGGGCTTACAATGAGCAGTTCTTC
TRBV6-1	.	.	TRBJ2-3	CASTTGTDTQYF	TGTGCCAGCACAACAGGGACAGATACGCAGTATTTT
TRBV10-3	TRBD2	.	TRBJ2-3	CAISKVAGLDTQYF	TGTGCCATCAGTAAAGTAGCGGGATTGGATACGCAGTATTTT
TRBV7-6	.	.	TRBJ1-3	CASSPGQISGNTIYF	TGTGCCAGCAGCCCTGGACAGATCTCTGGAAACACCATATATTTT
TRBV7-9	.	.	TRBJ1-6	CASSLLGPESSPLHF	TGTGCCAGCAGCCTCTTGGGCCCAGAGAGCTCACCCCTCCACTTT
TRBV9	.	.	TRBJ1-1	CASSAPGTNAEAFF	TGTGCCAGCAGCGCCCCAGGGACTAACGCTGAAGCTTTCTTT
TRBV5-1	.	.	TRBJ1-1	CASSGGMAEAFF	TGCGCCAGCAGCGGCGGGATGGCTGAAGCTTTCTTT
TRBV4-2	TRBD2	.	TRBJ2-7	CASSQEVDSGRNEQYF	TGTGCCAGCAGCCAAGAAGTGGATAGCGGGAGAAACGAGCAGTACTTC
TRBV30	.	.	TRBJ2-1	CAWELPGLNEQFF	TGTGCCTGGGAACTTCCGGGGCTGAATGAGCAGTTCTTC
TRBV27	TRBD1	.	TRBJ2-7	CASSGTVGEQYF	TGTGCCAGCAGTGGGACAGTCGGAGAGCAGTACTTC
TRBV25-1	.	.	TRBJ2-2	CASRITGELFF	TGTGCCAGCAGGATCACCGGGGAGCTGTTTTTT
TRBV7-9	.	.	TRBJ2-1	CASSMDDNEQFF	TGTGCCAGCAGTATGGACGACAATGAGCAGTTCTTC
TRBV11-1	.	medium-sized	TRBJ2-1	CASSKGLNYNEQFF	TGTGCCAGCAGCAAGGGACTTAACTACAATGAGCAGTTCTTC
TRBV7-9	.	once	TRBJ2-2	CASSLRLEKDGELFF	TGTGCCAGCAGCCTCAGACTAGAAAAGGACGGGGAGCTGTTTTTT
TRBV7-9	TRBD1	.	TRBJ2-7	CASSLGRGQAIYEQYF	TGTGCCAGCAGCCTAGGTAGGGGACAGGCCATTTACGAGCAGTACTTC
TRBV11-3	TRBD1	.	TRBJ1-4	CASSSTGQASEKLFF	TGTGCCAGCAGCTCGACGGGACAGGCCTCTGAAAAACTGTTTTTT
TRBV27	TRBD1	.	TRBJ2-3	CASSLFYRGPLTSSTDTQYF	TGTGCCAGCAGTTTATTCTACAGGGGGCCATTGACCTCTAGCACAGATACGCAGTATTTT
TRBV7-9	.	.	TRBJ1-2	CASSFAVQVYGYTF	TGTGCCAGCAGCTTTGCCGTCCAGGTCTATGGCTACACCTTC
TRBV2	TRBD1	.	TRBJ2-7	CASSELGTGLYEQYF	TGTGCCAGCAGTGAACTTGGGACAGGGCTGTACGAGCAGTACTTC
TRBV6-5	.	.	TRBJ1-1	CASSYAFMNTEAFF	TGTGCCAGCAGTTACGCGTTCATGAACACTGAAGCTTTCTTT
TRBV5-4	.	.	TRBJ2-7	CASSPGERFYEQYF	TGTGCCAGCAGCCCAGGTGAGCGCTTCTACGAGCAGTACTTC
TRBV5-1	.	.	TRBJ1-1	CASSLDQGRNTEAFF	TGCGCCAGCAGCTTGGACCAAGGACGGAACACTGAAGCTTTCTTT
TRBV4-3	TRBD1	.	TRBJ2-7	CASSADRDYEQYF	TGCGCCAGCAGCGCGGACAGGGACTACGAGCAGTACTTC
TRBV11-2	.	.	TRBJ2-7	CASSLNHDEQYF	TGTGCCAGCAGTCTAAATCACGACGAGCAGTACTTC
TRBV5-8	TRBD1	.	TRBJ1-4	CASSPGQASVEKLFF	TGTGCCAGCAGCCCAGGACAGGCATCGGTTGAAAAACTGTTTTTT
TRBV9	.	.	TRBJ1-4	CASSPGTNEKLFF	TGTGCCAGCAGCCCCGGGACTAATGAAAAACTGTTTTTT
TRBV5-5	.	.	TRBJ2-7	CASQPSSYEQYF	TGTGCCAGCCAGCCGAGCTCCTACGAGCAGTACTTC
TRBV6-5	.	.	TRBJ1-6	CALAAGSPLHF	TGCGCCCTGGCCGCAGGATCACCCCTCCACTTT
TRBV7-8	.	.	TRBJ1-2	CASSYRQDYGYTF	TGTGCCAGCAGCTATCGACAGGACTATGGCTACACCTTC
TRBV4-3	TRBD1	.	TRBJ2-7	CASSQFTTGQGTYEQYF	TGCGCCAGCAGCCAATTCACCACGGGACAGGGGACATACGAGCAGTACTTC
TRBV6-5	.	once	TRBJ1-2	CASALKPGHGYTF	TGTGCCAGCGCTCTAAAACCGGGACATGGCTACACCTTC
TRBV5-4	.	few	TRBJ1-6	CASRQDNSPLHF	TGTGCCAGCCGCCAGGATAATTCACCCCTCCACTTT
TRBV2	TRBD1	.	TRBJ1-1	CASSVSGTGARAEAFF	TGTGCCAGCAGTGTCAGTGGGACAGGGGCTAGGGCTGAAGCTTTCTTT
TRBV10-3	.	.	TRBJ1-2	CAISEPSGGARDYGYTF	TGTGCCATCAGTGAGCCCAGTGGGGGGGCGAGGGACTATGGCTACACCTTC
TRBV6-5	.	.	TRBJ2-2	CATRNRDLVTGELFF	TGTGCCACGAGGAACAGGGATCTCGTCACCGGGGAGCTGTTTTTT
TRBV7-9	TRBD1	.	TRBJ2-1	CASRGQGVGEQFF	TGTGCCAGCAGGGGACAGGGAGTGGGTGAGCAGTTCTTC
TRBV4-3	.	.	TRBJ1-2	CASSQDGEGYTF	TGCGCCAGCAGCCAAGATGGCGAGGGCTACACCTTC
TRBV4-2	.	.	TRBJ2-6	CASSPGSSGANVLTF	TGTGCCAGCAGCCCAGGGAGCTCTGGGGCCAACGTCCTGACTTTC
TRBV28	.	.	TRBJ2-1	CASSPTWDEQFF	TGTGCCAGCAGCCCAACATGGGATGAGCAGTTCTTC
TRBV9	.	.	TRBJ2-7	CASSVGGLPSYEQYF	TGTGCCAGCAGCGTAGGAGGACTTCCCTCCTACGAGCAGTACTTC
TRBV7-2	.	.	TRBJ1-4	CASSTGLGLNEKLFF	TGTGCCAGCAGCACAGGGTTGGGACTTAATGAAAAACTGTTTTTT
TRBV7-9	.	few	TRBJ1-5	CASSSTGTPVQPQHF	TGTGCCAGCAGCTCCACAGGGACCCCGGTTCAGCCCCAGCATTTT
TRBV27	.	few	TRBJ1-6	CASTDYFHNSPLHF	TGTGCCAGCACCGATTACTTTCATAATTCACCCCTCCACTTT
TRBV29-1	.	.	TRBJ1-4	CSARAPVQHEKLFF	TGCAGCGCCCGAGCCCCGGTCCAGCATGAAAAACTGTTTTTT